This T cell receptor beta chain appears in the sequencing data of a study of blood T cell repertoires in COVID-19. Across the whole study: The study drew acute and convalescent COVID-19 samples from the United States, Italy and Spain.

V was pared by 5 bases and J by 2 bases, with 1 base of the junction left unmatched. Germline lookup yields CDR1 SGHTA and CDR2 FQGNSA. The length of the CDR3 is 15 residues. Original data processing: Reference gene primer amplification gave nucleated cell count estimates. The data were produced by immunoSEQ multiplex PCR, yet TCRdb's version contains in-frame clones alone and is incomplete. V and J calls and clone size are given by that table; D and trimming were obtained from the DNA. The sample has about 130,000 clones, around four fifths seen once. The sample consisted of peripheral blood. The chain is built from TRBV7-2 and TRBJ2-7, with 15 bases matching TRBD2. This receptor was identified in a man between 35 and 55 years old with active or convalescent COVID-19. The CDR3 DNA follows: TGTGCCAGCAGCCGGACTAGCGGGGGGGCCTACGAGCAGTACTTC. It yields the protein CASSRTSGGAYEQYF.